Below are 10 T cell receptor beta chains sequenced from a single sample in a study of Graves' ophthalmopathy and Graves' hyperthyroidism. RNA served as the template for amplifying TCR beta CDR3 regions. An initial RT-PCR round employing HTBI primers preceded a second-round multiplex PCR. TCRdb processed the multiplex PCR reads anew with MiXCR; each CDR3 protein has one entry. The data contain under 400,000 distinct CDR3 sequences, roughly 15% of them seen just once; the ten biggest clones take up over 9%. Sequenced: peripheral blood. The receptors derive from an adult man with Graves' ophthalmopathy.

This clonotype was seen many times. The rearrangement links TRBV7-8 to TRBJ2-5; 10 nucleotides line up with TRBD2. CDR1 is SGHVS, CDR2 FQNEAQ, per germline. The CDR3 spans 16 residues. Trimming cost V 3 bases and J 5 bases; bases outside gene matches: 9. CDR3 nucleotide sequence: TGTGCCAGCAGCTTCAGCGGGAGGGCCGGGGGGGAGACCCAGTACTTC. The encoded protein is CASSFSGRAGGETQYF.

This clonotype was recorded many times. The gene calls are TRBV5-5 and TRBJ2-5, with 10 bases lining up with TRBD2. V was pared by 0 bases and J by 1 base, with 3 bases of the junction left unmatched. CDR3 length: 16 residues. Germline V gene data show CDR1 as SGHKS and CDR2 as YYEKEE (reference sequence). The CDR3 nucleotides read TGTGCCAGCAGCTTGGCAGTAGCGGGGGGCCAAGAGACCCAGTACTTC. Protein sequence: CASSLAVAGGQETQYF.

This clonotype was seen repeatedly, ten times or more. The CDR3 nucleotides read TGTGCCAGCAACGCCCCCAATCAGCCCCAGCATTTT. This sequence encodes CASNAPNQPQHF. The genes are TRBV6-2 or TRBV6-3 and TRBJ1-5; D is ambiguous. V lost 7 bases, J lost 3 bases, and 7 bases lay in between. Germline assignment: CDR1 MNHEY and CDR2 SVGEGT. This CDR3 is built from 12 residues.

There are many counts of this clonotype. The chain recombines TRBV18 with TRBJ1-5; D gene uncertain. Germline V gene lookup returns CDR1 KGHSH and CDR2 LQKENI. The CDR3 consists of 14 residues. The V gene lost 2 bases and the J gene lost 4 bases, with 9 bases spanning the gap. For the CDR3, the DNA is TGTGCCAGCTCACCAGGGAATTGGAATCAGCCCCAGCATTTT. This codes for CASSPGNWNQPQHF.

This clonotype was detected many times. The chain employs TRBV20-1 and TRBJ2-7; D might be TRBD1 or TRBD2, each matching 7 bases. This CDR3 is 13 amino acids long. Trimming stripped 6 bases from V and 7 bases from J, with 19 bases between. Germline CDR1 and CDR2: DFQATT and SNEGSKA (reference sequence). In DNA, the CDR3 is TGCAGTGCCCCAGGGGGGGCCCTTCGGGAGCAGTACTTC. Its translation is CSAPGGALREQYF.

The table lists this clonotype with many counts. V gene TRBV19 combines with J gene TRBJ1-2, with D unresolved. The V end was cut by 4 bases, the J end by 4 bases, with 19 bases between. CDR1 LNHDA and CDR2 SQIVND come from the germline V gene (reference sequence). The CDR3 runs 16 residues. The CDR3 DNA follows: TGTGCCAGTAGTACAGAGCTCGGCCGGGCGGCCTATGGCTACACCTTC. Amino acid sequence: CASSTELGRAAYGYTF.

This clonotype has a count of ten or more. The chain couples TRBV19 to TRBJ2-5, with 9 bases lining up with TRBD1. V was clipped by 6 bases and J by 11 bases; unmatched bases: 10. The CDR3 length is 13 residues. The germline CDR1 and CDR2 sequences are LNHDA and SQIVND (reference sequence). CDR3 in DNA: TGTGCCAGTAGCCACAGGGGGCCGGAAGCTCAGTACTTC. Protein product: CASSHRGPEAQYF.

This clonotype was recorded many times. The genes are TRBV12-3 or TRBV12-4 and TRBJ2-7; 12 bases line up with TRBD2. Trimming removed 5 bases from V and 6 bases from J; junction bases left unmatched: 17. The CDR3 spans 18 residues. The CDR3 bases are TGTGCCAGCAGTCTCATGACTAGCGGGGGCCATCTGTCTTCCGAGCAGTACTTC. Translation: CASSLMTSGGHLSSEQYF.

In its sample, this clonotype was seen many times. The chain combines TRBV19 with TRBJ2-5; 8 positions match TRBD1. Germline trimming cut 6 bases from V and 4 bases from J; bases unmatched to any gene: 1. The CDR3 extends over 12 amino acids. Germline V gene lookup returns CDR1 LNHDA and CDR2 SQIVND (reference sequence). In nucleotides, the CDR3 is TGTGCCAGTAGAGACAGGGGAGAGACCCAGTACTTC. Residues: CASRDRGETQYF.

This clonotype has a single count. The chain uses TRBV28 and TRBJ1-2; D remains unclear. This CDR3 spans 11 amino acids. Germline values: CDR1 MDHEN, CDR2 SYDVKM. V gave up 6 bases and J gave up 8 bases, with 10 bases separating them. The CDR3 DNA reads TGTGCCAGCAGCATTATGGGGGGCTACACCTTC. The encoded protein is CASSIMGGYTF.